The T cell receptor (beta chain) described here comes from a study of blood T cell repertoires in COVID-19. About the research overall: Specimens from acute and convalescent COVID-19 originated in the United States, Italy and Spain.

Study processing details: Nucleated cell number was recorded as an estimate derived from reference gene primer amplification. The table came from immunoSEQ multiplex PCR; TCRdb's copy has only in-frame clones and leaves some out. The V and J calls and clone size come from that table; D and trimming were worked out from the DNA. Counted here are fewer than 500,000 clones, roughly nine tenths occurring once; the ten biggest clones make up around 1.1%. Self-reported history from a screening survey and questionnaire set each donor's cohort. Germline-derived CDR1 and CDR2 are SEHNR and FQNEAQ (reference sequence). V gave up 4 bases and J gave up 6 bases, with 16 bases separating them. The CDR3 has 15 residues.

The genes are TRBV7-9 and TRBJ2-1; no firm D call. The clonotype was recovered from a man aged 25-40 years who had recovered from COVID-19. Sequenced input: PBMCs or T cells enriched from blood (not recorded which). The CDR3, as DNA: TGTGCCAGCAGCTCGCCGAGACTTAATCTCAATGAGCAGTTCTTC. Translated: CASSSPRLNLNEQFF.